Below, 11 T cell receptor beta chains from the same sample are listed, as sequenced in a study of blood T cell repertoires in COVID-19. Profiling relied on immunoSEQ multiplex PCR, and the TCRdb table lists in-frame clones only, not all of them. In the table there are some 250,000 clones, around 89% of which are singletons. Material for sequencing was PBMCs or T cells enriched from blood (not recorded which). The receptors here all came from a man in his forties or fifties who had recovered from COVID-19.

The rearrangement joins TRBV3-1 (or the pseudogene TRBV3-2) to TRBJ1-4; TRBD1 matches at 7 bases. The junction had 6 bases not matched to a gene; V was cut back by 6 bases and J by 5 bases. Germline V gene lookup returns CDR1 LGHDT and CDR2 YNNKEL (reference sequence). The CDR3 is 14 amino acids. The CDR3 sequence is CASRPGQPNEKLFF. CDR3 coding DNA: TGTGCCAGCAGGCCGGGACAGCCCAATGAAAAACTGTTTTTT.

The chain has TRBV6-2 or TRBV6-3 and TRBJ1-5; 7 bases agree with TRBD1. The CDR3 is 16 residues long. Trimming removed 0 bases from V and 4 bases from J; junction bases left unmatched: 6. Germline assignment: CDR1 MNHEY and CDR2 SVGEGT. Here the CDR3 DNA reads TGTGCCAGCAGTTACTCTCGGGACAGCGGTAATCAGCCCCAGCATTTT. It codes for CASSYSRDSGNQPQHF.

This clone has a single count. This rearrangement joins TRBV10-3 to TRBJ1-3, with 7 bases identical to TRBD1. V lost 6 bases to trimming and J lost 0 bases; unmatched junction nucleotides: 5. CDR3 length: 15 residues. Germline V gives CDR1 ENHRY, CDR2 SYGVKD. The CDR3, as DNA: TGTGCCATCAGGAGGACAGGCACCTCTGGAAACACCATATATTTT. Protein sequence: CAIRRTGTSGNTIYF.

V gene TRBV7-9 combines with J gene TRBJ1-4; 9 positions match TRBD1. CDR1 is SEHNR, CDR2 FQNEAQ, per germline (reference sequence). With V trimmed by 5 bases and J by 5 bases, 6 bases remained unmatched. The CDR3 is made up of 15 amino acids. The CDR3 DNA is TGTGCCAGCAGCCCCCCCGGGACAGGGAATGAAAAACTGTTTTTT. This translates into CASSPPGTGNEKLFF.

CDR3 DNA sequence: TGTGCCAGCAGAGTGGTAGGGGTGGGTCAGCCCCAGCATTTT. It translates to CASRVVGVGQPQHF. This sequence joins TRBV6-5 and TRBJ1-5; D might be TRBD1 (5 bases). The CDR3 runs 14 residues. Germline V CDR1 and CDR2: MNHEY, SVGAGI. V gave up 6 bases and J gave up 6 bases, with 15 bases separating them.

This clone was counted once. The chain recombines TRBV7-8 with TRBJ2-7; 11 bases are a match to TRBD2. Trimming at V came to 5 bases and at J to 0 bases, leaving 3 bases not matched to a gene. From germline, CDR1 is SGHVS and CDR2 FQNEAQ. The CDR3 length is 15 residues. DNA for the CDR3: TGTGCCAGCAGCGCGACTAGCGGGATCTCCTACGAGCAGTACTTC. As protein: CASSATSGISYEQYF.

The chain is built from TRBV7-6 and TRBJ2-3; no definite D call. This CDR3 has 12 amino acids. The V end lost 5 bases, the J end lost 6 bases, and 9 bases lay between the germline ends. CDR1 is SGHVS and CDR2 is FNYEAQ in the germline V gene. The DNA for the CDR3 is TGTGCCAGCAGCCCCCACCGGGATACGCAGTATTTT. Translated, it gives CASSPHRDTQYF.

The V call is TRBV15, the J call TRBJ1-2, with D perhaps TRBD1 (6 bases). The germline V gene encodes CDR1 LNHNV and CDR2 YYDKDF (reference sequence). The CDR3 spans 15 residues. V lost 0 bases and J lost 8, with 16 bases in between. In DNA, the CDR3 is TGTGCCACCAGCAGAGATATAGAGGGGGTGAGGGGCTACACCTTC. It codes for CATSRDIEGVRGYTF.

The chain couples TRBV9 to TRBJ2-1; D call uncertain. There are 16 residues in the CDR3. Germline loops: CDR1 SGDLS, CDR2 YYNGEE. V dropped 3 bases and J dropped 5 bases, with 18 bases sitting between them. CDR3 amino acids: CASSADGRSEHNEQFF. In DNA, the CDR3 is TGTGCCAGCAGCGCCGATGGTAGGTCGGAGCACAATGAGCAGTTCTTC. Complete variable domain (other parts from reference TRBV9 and TRBJ2-1): DSGVTQTPKHLITATGQRVTLRCSPRSGDLSVYWYQQSLDQGLQFLIQYYNGEERAKGNILERFSAQQFPDLHSELNLSSLELGDSALYFCASSADGRSEHNEQFFGPGTRLTVL.

V usage is TRBV7-3 and J usage is TRBJ1-1, with TRBD1 as a possible D gene (5 bases). V was cut by 2 bases and J by 5 bases, with 9 bases left in between. In germline, CDR1 is SGHTA, CDR2 FQGTGA. This CDR3 region has 13 residues. CDR3: CASSLHQGTEAFF. DNA of the CDR3: TGTGCCAGCAGCTTACACCAGGGAACTGAAGCTTTCTTT. Supplemented by reference TRBV7-3 and TRBJ1-1, the full variable domain reads GAGVSQTPSNKVTEKGKYVELRCDPISGHTALYWYRQSLGQGPEFLIYFQGTGAADDSGLPNDRFFAVRPEGSVSTLKIQRTERGDSAVYLCASSLHQGTEAFFGQGTRLTVV.

This chain joins TRBV7-8 and TRBJ1-1, with 8 positions matching TRBD1. The CDR3 loop spans 17 amino acids. Germline-derived CDR1 and CDR2 are SGHVS and FQNEAQ. V lost 4 bases, J lost 4 bases, and 14 bases stayed unmatched. The CDR3 is CASSSPGQDPGSTEAFF. The CDR3 bases are TGTGCCAGCAGCTCACCGGGACAGGACCCCGGTAGCACTGAAGCTTTCTTT.